This T cell receptor beta chain was captured in a study of T cell repertoires in cytomegalovirus infection. About the research overall: Shared public TCR beta signatures pointed to both CMV infection and a matching HLA type. Study findings and constraints: Summed public TCR beta family frequency identified CMV carriers bearing the relevant HLA. Clonotype analysis showed dominance of the ex vivo response by HLA-C-restricted CMV-specific TCR beta clonotypes.

TCRdb fed the reads into MiXCR, producing one record per CDR3 protein. The data contain hundreds of thousands of distinct CDR3 sequences, 25% to 35% of them singletons. CDR1 is KGHSH and CDR2 is LQKENI in the germline V gene. Trimming cost V 4 bases and J 2 bases, with 12 bases left between them. The CDR3 spans 16 residues. Details on this clonotype: Antigen: not known.

The input for sequencing was cultured PBMCs, taken from culture after CMV antigen stimulation. This sequence joins TRBV18 and TRBJ2-6; the D gene is possibly TRBD1 (5 bases). The origin of this receptor is a human donor in good health (CMV status not recorded). Some clones in this sample may be carry-over from other donors' samples. The CDR3 here is CASSLQGSPGANVLTF. The CDR3 DNA is TGTGCCAGCTCACTTCAGGGTAGCCCTGGGGCCAACGTCCTGACTTTC.